The T cell receptor beta chain under discussion was sequenced for a study of CD8+CD57+ T cells in acquired aplastic anemia. CDR3 and TCR beta VDJ profiling relied on a genomic DNA template. MiXCR was run by TCRdb on the reads, yielding one entry per CDR3 protein. In the table there are approximately 150,000 distinct CDR3 sequences, less than 60% of which are singletons. Trimming stripped 7 bases from V and 2 bases from J, with 12 bases between. The length of the CDR3 is 13 residues. Sequenced patients had shown CD8+CD57+ cell expansion by flow cytometry. The chain recombines TRBV12-3 or TRBV12-4 with TRBJ2-7; D possibly uses TRBD1 or TRBD2 (6 bases each). The TCR comes from a human donor with aplastic anemia. Sequencing was performed on sorted CD4+, CD8+, or CD8+CD57+ T cells (not recorded which) from PBMCs. The CDR3 loop is CASIPGDTYEQYF. CDR3 DNA: TGTGCCAGCATCCCGGGGGACACCTACGAGCAGTACTTC.